This TCR beta chain was identified during a study of post-analysis software for immune sequencing data. This clonotype was seen once. Its antigen remains unidentified. Study-wide findings and caveats: Patients had higher frequencies than controls of roughly 5 TRBV segments, including TRBV5-6, TRBV5-1 and TRBV20-1.

Built from TCR beta cDNA, the libraries had unique molecular identifiers in them. Each CDR3 protein is one row after TCRdb ran MiXCR on the PCR reads. The table lists 400,000 to 500,000 distinct CDR3 sequences, 35% to 45% of them singletons. The CDR3 loop spans 13 amino acids. V lost 2 bases and J lost 4; bases outside the gene matches: 1. The germline CDR1 and CDR2 sequences are SGHRS and YFSETQ. The TCR originated in a girl under 10 years old with multiple sclerosis. The sequenced material came from blood. V usage is TRBV5-1 and J usage is TRBJ2-3; 7 bases line up with TRBD1. CDR3 DNA sequence: TGCGCCAGCAGCTTAGGACAGGCAGATACGCAGTATTTT. This translates into CASSLGQADTQYF.